The present entry profiles one T cell receptor (beta chain) with its context. Original handling: The authors estimated nucleated cell counts from reference gene primer amplification. Repertoires were generated with immunoSEQ multiplex PCR, while TCRdb's copy carries only in-frame clones and drops some. Clone size and V and J calls were adopted from that table, with D and trimming inferred from the DNA. This sample has 75,000 to 100,000 clones, with about 88% found just once. This specimen comes from a study of blood T cell repertoires in COVID-19. Study background: Sites across the United States, Italy and Spain contributed samples from acute and convalescent COVID-19.

CDR3 length: 14 residues. Germline lookup yields CDR1 MNHEY and CDR2 SVGEGT. V lost 5 bases and J lost 2; bases outside the gene matches: 4. This chain uses TRBV6-2 or TRBV6-3 with TRBJ2-5; 8 nucleotides align to TRBD2. Sequencing was performed on peripheral blood. The TCR originated in a man at least 80 years old with acute or convalescent COVID-19. CDR3 in amino acids: CASSRLALQETQYF. The DNA for the CDR3 is TGTGCCAGCAGTCGACTAGCGTTACAAGAGACCCAGTACTTC.